These T cell receptor beta chains were read from a single sample in a study of CD8 T cells in ankylosing spondylitis. TCRdb used MiXCR to reprocess the 5' RACE reads, holding one entry per CDR3 protein. Here the sample spans roughly 250,000 distinct CDR3 sequences, about 11% being singletons. The sample comprised blood, either unsorted or a sorted T cell fraction (not recorded which). Receptors originate from a male donor with ankylosing spondylitis or in good health (not recorded which). CDR3s include the opening cysteine and the closing phenylalanine or tryptophan. Each record gives: clone size, V gene, D gene, J gene, CDR3 protein, CDR3 DNA. D genes are given only for firm matches. Only part of the rows carry a size: once, few, many, or a class if the clone is expanded.

size: many; V: TRBV20-1; D: NA; J: TRBJ2-1; CDR3: CSASGSVYNEQFF; DNA: TGCAGTGCTAGTGGAAGTGTTTACAATGAGCAGTTCTTC
size: many; V: TRBV5-1; D: NA; J: TRBJ2-1; CDR3: CASSLAGELPYNEQFF; DNA: TGCGCCAGCAGCTTGGCGGGGGAGCTCCCCTACAATGAGCAGTTCTTC
size: many; V: TRBV25-1; D: NA; J: TRBJ1-2; CDR3: CASSEPGQGGYTF; DNA: TGTGCCAGCAGTGAGCCGGGTCAGGGTGGCTACACCTTC
size: many; V: TRBV7-2; D: NA; J: TRBJ2-1; CDR3: CASSSPHEQFF; DNA: TGTGCCAGCAGCTCCCCCCATGAGCAGTTCTTC
size: many; V: TRBV20-1; D: NA; J: TRBJ2-1; CDR3: CSAAPISRGQTLRNSYNEQFF; DNA: TGCAGTGCTGCCCCTATATCCCGCGGACAGACCCTTAGGAACTCCTACAATGAGCAGTTCTTC
size: few; V: TRBV30; D: TRBD1; J: TRBJ1-1; CDR3: CAWTRGAGGTEAFF; DNA: TGTGCCTGGACGAGGGGGGCAGGGGGCACTGAAGCTTTCTTT
size: many; V: TRBV5-6; D: TRBD1; J: TRBJ2-2; CDR3: CASTIGTGNIRELFF; DNA: TGTGCCAGCACCATTGGGACAGGGAATATCCGGGAGCTGTTTTTT
size: NA; V: TRBV20-1; D: NA; J: TRBJ1-2; CDR3: CSATDNNYGYTF; DNA: TGCAGTGCTACGGACAATAACTATGGCTACACCTTC
size: many; V: TRBV7-6; D: NA; J: TRBJ2-2; CDR3: CASSYREGAGELFF; DNA: TGTGCCAGCAGCTACAGGGAAGGGGCCGGGGAGCTGTTTTTT
size: NA; V: TRBV7-2; D: TRBD2; J: TRBJ2-3; CDR3: CVSSSFGLAKDTQYF; DNA: TGTGTCAGCAGCTCGTTCGGACTAGCAAAGGATACGCAGTATTTT
size: few; V: TRBV5-1; D: NA; J: TRBJ1-2; CDR3: CASSSGPRTDGYTF; DNA: TGCGCCAGCAGCTCCGGGCCACGCACGGATGGCTACACCTTC
size: many; V: TRBV15; D: NA; J: TRBJ2-1; CDR3: CATSANYNEQFF; DNA: TGTGCCACCAGTGCTAACTACAATGAGCAGTTCTTC
size: many; V: TRBV20-1; D: TRBD1; J: TRBJ1-2; CDR3: CSARGGDSYGYTF; DNA: TGCAGTGCTAGAGGGGGGGACAGCTATGGCTACACCTTC
size: NA; V: TRBV12-3/TRBV12-4; D: NA; J: TRBJ2-1; CDR3: CASSDGGSYNEQFF; DNA: TGTGCCAGCAGTGACGGAGGCTCCTACAATGAGCAGTTCTTC
size: many; V: TRBV27; D: TRBD1; J: TRBJ1-5; CDR3: CASSPGTGGFNQPQHF; DNA: TGTGCCAGCAGCCCCGGGACAGGGGGATTCAATCAGCCCCAGCATTTT
size: many; V: TRBV2; D: TRBD2; J: TRBJ2-1; CDR3: CASSQYTLAGDTNEQFF; DNA: TGTGCCAGCAGTCAATACACCCTAGCGGGAGATACGAATGAGCAGTTCTTC
size: NA; V: TRBV10-1; D: NA; J: TRBJ1-1; CDR3: CASSEKGEAFF; DNA: TGCGCCAGCAGTGAGAAGGGTGAAGCTTTCTTT
size: NA; V: TRBV20-1; D: NA; J: TRBJ1-5; CDR3: CSARDPQKGQPQHF; DNA: TGCAGTGCTAGAGATCCCCAAAAGGGTCAGCCCCAGCATTTT
size: many; V: TRBV20-1; D: NA; J: TRBJ1-2; CDR3: CSARMEVNYGYTF; DNA: TGCAGTGCTAGGATGGAGGTTAACTATGGCTACACCTTC
size: NA; V: TRBV5-1; D: TRBD2; J: TRBJ2-3; CDR3: CASSSLAGAADTQYF; DNA: TGCGCCAGCAGCTCCCTAGCGGGAGCAGCAGATACGCAGTATTTT
size: many; V: TRBV4-1; D: NA; J: TRBJ2-1; CDR3: CASSQEINQGGEQFF; DNA: TGCGCCAGCAGCCAAGAAATTAATCAGGGCGGAGAGCAGTTCTTC
size: few; V: TRBV11-2; D: NA; J: TRBJ2-4; CDR3: CASSFETHGAYIQYF; DNA: TGTGCCAGCAGCTTTGAAACACATGGGGCGTACATTCAGTACTTC
size: NA; V: TRBV6-1; D: TRBD1; J: TRBJ2-3; CDR3: CAVGTGGNTDTQYF; DNA: TGTGCCGTCGGTACAGGGGGCAACACAGATACGCAGTATTTT
size: NA; V: TRBV6-1; D: NA; J: TRBJ2-7; CDR3: CASNPAGLALYEQYF; DNA: TGTGCCAGCAATCCGGCGGGGTTGGCACTCTACGAGCAGTACTTC
size: NA; V: TRBV7-2; D: NA; J: TRBJ2-5; CDR3: CASSLGRLIYQETQYF; DNA: TGTGCCAGCAGCTTAGGGCGTCTTATTTACCAAGAGACCCAGTACTTC
size: few; V: TRBV19; D: NA; J: TRBJ1-1; CDR3: CASSILTVRNTEAFF; DNA: TGTGCCAGTAGTATCCTTACGGTAAGGAACACTGAAGCTTTCTTT
size: few; V: TRBV7-2; D: NA; J: TRBJ1-5; CDR3: CASSRRGGSQPQHF; DNA: TGTGCCAGCAGCCGCCGGGGGGGGAGTCAGCCCCAGCATTTT
size: few; V: TRBV21-1; D: NA; J: TRBJ2-1; CDR3: CASSPKVSIYNEQFF; DNA: TGTGCCAGCAGCCCGAAAGTAAGCATTTATAATGAGCAGTTCTTC
size: many; V: TRBV25-1; D: NA; J: TRBJ2-1; CDR3: CASSVKSPGVVSDEQFF; DNA: TGTGCCAGCAGTGTTAAGTCGCCAGGGGTTGTCAGCGATGAGCAGTTCTTC
size: few; V: TRBV7-2; D: NA; J: TRBJ2-7; CDR3: CASSPGGGWSSYEQYF; DNA: TGTGCCAGCAGCCCGGGTGGAGGATGGAGCTCCTACGAGCAGTACTTC
size: NA; V: TRBV20-1; D: TRBD2; J: TRBJ2-1; CDR3: CSATSGGSYNEQFF; DNA: TGCAGTGCTACTAGCGGGGGCTCCTACAATGAGCAGTTCTTC
size: few; V: TRBV7-8; D: TRBD1; J: TRBJ2-7; CDR3: CASSLLTGTGGSEQYF; DNA: TGTGCCAGCAGCTTACTTACCGGGACAGGGGGCTCCGAGCAGTACTTC
size: NA; V: TRBV12-3/TRBV12-4; D: TRBD1; J: TRBJ1-2; CDR3: CASSDTGALGYTF; DNA: TGTGCCAGCAGCGATACAGGGGCACTTGGCTACACCTTC
size: NA; V: TRBV10-3; D: TRBD1; J: TRBJ1-2; CDR3: CAISEGFGQGGVYGYTF; DNA: TGTGCCATCAGTGAGGGGTTCGGGCAGGGGGGCGTCTATGGCTACACCTTC
size: many; V: TRBV7-6; D: NA; J: TRBJ1-1; CDR3: CASSLADPNTEAFF; DNA: TGTGCCAGCAGCCTAGCCGATCCGAACACTGAAGCTTTCTTT
size: NA; V: TRBV3-1; D: NA; J: TRBJ2-7; CDR3: CASSETPGTPDF; DNA: TGTGCCAGCAGCGAAACTCCCGGGACACCCGACTTC
size: many; V: TRBV10-3; D: NA; J: TRBJ2-5; CDR3: CAISESNQETQYF; DNA: TGTGCCATCAGTGAGTCTAATCAAGAGACCCAGTACTTC
size: NA; V: TRBV4-2; D: NA; J: TRBJ1-4; CDR3: CASSLEAGEKLFF; DNA: TGTGCCAGCAGCCTCGAAGCGGGTGAAAAACTGTTTTTT
size: NA; V: TRBV7-2; D: TRBD1; J: TRBJ1-6; CDR3: CASGQGSDSPLHF; DNA: TGTGCCAGTGGACAGGGCTCGGATTCACCCCTCCACTTT
size: NA; V: TRBV5-1; D: NA; J: TRBJ2-3; CDR3: CASSLEPSRSTDTQYF; DNA: TGCGCCAGCAGCTTGGAGCCGTCGCGGTCCACAGATACGCAGTATTTT
size: NA; V: TRBV7-2; D: NA; J: TRBJ2-1; CDR3: CASTSGIVTNEQFF; DNA: TGTGCCAGCACCTCGGGAATCGTTACCAATGAGCAGTTCTTC
size: many; V: TRBV11-1; D: NA; J: TRBJ1-1; CDR3: CASSPAGTGVGVNTEAFF; DNA: TGTGCCAGCAGCCCGGCAGGGACCGGGGTGGGAGTGAACACTGAAGCTTTCTTT
size: many; V: TRBV5-1; D: NA; J: TRBJ2-2; CDR3: CASSPSLDTGELFF; DNA: TGCGCCAGCAGCCCGAGTCTGGACACCGGGGAGCTGTTTTTT
size: many; V: TRBV12-3/TRBV12-4; D: NA; J: TRBJ2-6; CDR3: CASSSGNSGANVLTF; DNA: TGTGCCAGCAGTTCAGGGAACTCTGGGGCCAACGTCCTGACTTTC
size: many; V: TRBV6-1; D: TRBD2; J: TRBJ2-7; CDR3: CASSLVRGSYEQYF; DNA: TGTGCCAGCAGCCTGGTTCGCGGGAGCTACGAGCAGTACTTC
size: few; V: TRBV4-2; D: TRBD2; J: TRBJ2-3; CDR3: CASSQEFSGPLETTDTQYF; DNA: TGTGCCAGCAGCCAAGAATTTAGCGGGCCCCTAGAAACCACAGATACGCAGTATTTT
size: NA; V: TRBV20-1; D: TRBD1; J: TRBJ1-1; CDR3: CSAYPGTGLNTEAFF; DNA: TGCAGTGCTTATCCCGGGACAGGGCTGAACACTGAAGCTTTCTTT
size: many; V: TRBV4-1; D: NA; J: TRBJ1-2; CDR3: CASSQEVWGDGYTF; DNA: TGCGCCAGCAGCCAAGAGGTTTGGGGGGATGGCTACACCTTC
size: many; V: TRBV12-3/TRBV12-4; D: TRBD2; J: TRBJ2-3; CDR3: CASSLGAGGNTDTQYF; DNA: TGTGCCAGCAGTTTAGGTGCGGGAGGGAACACAGATACGCAGTATTTT
size: many; V: TRBV19; D: NA; J: TRBJ2-1; CDR3: CASSIQGDGEQFF; DNA: TGTGCCAGTAGTATCCAGGGAGACGGTGAGCAGTTCTTC
size: NA; V: TRBV7-2; D: NA; J: TRBJ2-7; CDR3: CASSPVRTGHHEQYF; DNA: TGTGCCAGCTCCCCTGTTAGAACCGGCCACCACGAGCAGTACTTC
size: many; V: TRBV12-3/TRBV12-4; D: NA; J: TRBJ2-1; CDR3: CASKLYEQFF; DNA: TGTGCCAGCAAGCTATATGAGCAGTTCTTC
size: many; V: TRBV5-1; D: NA; J: TRBJ2-2; CDR3: CAAWGTGELFF; DNA: TGCGCTGCGTGGGGCACCGGGGAGCTGTTTTTT
size: NA; V: TRBV7-9; D: TRBD2; J: TRBJ2-3; CDR3: CASSHTSGVSTDTQYF; DNA: TGTGCCAGCAGCCATACTAGCGGGGTTAGCACAGATACGCAGTATTTT
size: many; V: TRBV3-1; D: NA; J: TRBJ1-1; CDR3: CASSLPNTEAFF; DNA: TGTGCCAGCAGCTTACCGAACACTGAAGCTTTCTTT
size: many; V: TRBV5-3; D: TRBD2; J: TRBJ2-3; CDR3: CARSFRLAGCTDTQYF; DNA: TGTGCCAGAAGCTTTCGGCTAGCGGGTTGCACAGATACGCAGTATTTT
size: many; V: TRBV12-3/TRBV12-4; D: NA; J: TRBJ1-2; CDR3: CACSGSTLPYGYTF; DNA: TGTGCCTGCTCCGGAAGTACCTTGCCCTATGGCTACACCTTC